This T cell receptor beta chain was captured in a study of tumor-infiltrating lymphocytes in localized non-small cell lung cancer. General study results and limits: T-cell fraction did not differ between immunotypes IM1 and IM2.

Data came from immunoSEQ multiplex PCR; TCRdb stores just in-frame clones and leaves some out. The sample has some 15,000 clones; more than 60% are singletons. The CDR3 runs to 13 residues. Trimming pared 8 bases from V and 4 bases from J, leaving 18 bases between. The germline gives CDR1 GTSNPN, CDR2 SVGIG (reference sequence). With regard to this clone: The antigen remains undetermined.

The TCR comes from a human donor with non-small cell lung cancer. The V gene is TRBV30, the J gene TRBJ2-7; D gene unclear. The sequenced material came from lung tumor tissue. The CDR3 DNA reads as TGTGCCGGCAGAAGACCTCGCGGTTACGAGCAGTACTTC. The encoded protein is CAGRRPRGYEQYF.